These T cell receptor beta chains were read from a single sample in a study of tumor-infiltrating lymphocytes in primary liver carcinoma. TCRdb processed the multiplex PCR reads anew with MiXCR; each CDR3 protein has one entry. This sample has tens of thousands of distinct CDR3 sequences, with over 60% found just once. The sample consisted of liver tumor tissue from sampling region 5. The receptor set was obtained from a man between 35 and 55 years old with primary liver carcinoma and hepatitis B virus infection. Both conserved end residues are part of each CDR3. Each record gives: J gene, V gene, D gene, clone size, CDR3 protein, CDR3 DNA. The D gene is left open where the match is weak. Clone size is stated in some rows and not others, as once, few, many or a class when expanded.

TRBJ2-2 | TRBV11-1 | TRBD1 | - | CASRFTGVTGELFF | TGTGCGAGCAGATTTACAGGGGTTACCGGGGAACTGTTTTTT
TRBJ2-1 | TRBV24-1 | - | - | CATSDSTGTSYDEQFF | TGTGCCACCAGTGATTCCACCGGGACAAGTTACGATGAGCAGTTCTTC
TRBJ2-1 | TRBV4-1 | TRBD2 | - | CASSLAGGFEWFF | TGCGCCAGCAGCCTAGCGGGTGGGTTTGAGTGGTTCTTC
TRBJ2-1 | TRBV4-3 | - | - | CAGSQVQAFTYNEQFF | TGCGCCGGCAGCCAAGTACAAGCCTTTACCTACAATGAGCAGTTCTTC
TRBJ2-1 | TRBV4-3 | - | - | CASSQTRKGNEQFF | TGCGCCAGCAGCCAAACCAGAAAAGGCAATGAGCAGTTCTTC
TRBJ1-5 | TRBV28 | - | many | CASRSGGVGNQPQHF | TGTGCCAGCAGGTCCGGGGGGGTGGGCAATCAGCCCCAGCATTTT
TRBJ2-7 | TRBV10-3 | TRBD1 | - | CAISDNGQGMRQYF | TGTGCCATCAGTGATAATGGACAGGGGATGAGGCAGTATTTC
TRBJ2-7 | TRBV29-1 | - | once | CSVALQAYEQYF | TGCAGCGTTGCACTGCAGGCCTACGAGCAGTACTTC
TRBJ1-1 | TRBV12-3/TRBV12-4 | - | - | CASSIQPEGTEAFF | TGTGCCAGCAGTATACAGCCAGAGGGCACTGAAGCTTTCTTT
TRBJ2-1 | TRBV11-2 | TRBD2 | - | CASSLLAGVRDQLF | TGTGCCAGCAGCTTATTAGCGGGTGTAAGAGACCAGCTCTTC
TRBJ2-7 | TRBV28 | - | many | CASSLYPSRPTYEQHF | TGTGCCAGCAGTTTATACCCCTCCCGGCCGACCTACGAGCAGCACTTC
TRBJ1-6 | TRBV29-1 | - | - | CNTATGPTSPLHF | TGCAACACTGCGACAGGACCGACTTCACCCCTCCACTTT
TRBJ2-5 | TRBV6-1 | - | - | CASSARIGGGETQYF | TGCGCCAGCAGTGCACGGATAGGAGGGGGAGAGACCCAGTACTTC
TRBJ2-1 | TRBV11-2 | TRBD2 | - | CASSQTPGGGKETQFF | TGTGCCAGCAGTCAAACTCCTGGCGGGGGAAAGGAGACCCAGTTCTTC
TRBJ1-2 | TRBV28 | - | - | CANSSRWGGLANYGYTF | TGTGCCAACAGTTCCCGGTGGGGTGGCCTGGCTAACTATGGCTACACCTTC
TRBJ1-5 | TRBV6-5 | - | - | CASNYSKGRDQPQHF | TGTGCCAGCAATTACTCGAAGGGCCGGGATCAGCCCCAGCATTTT
TRBJ2-5 | TRBV10-2 | - | many | CASTLGTYTPLETQYF | TGCGCCAGCACCCTGGGGACCTATACTCCCCTGGAGACCCAGTACTTC
TRBJ2-3 | TRBV4-2 | - | - | CANSQELGPRTDTQYF | TGTGCCAACAGCCAAGAACTAGGGCCACGCACAGATACGCAGTATTTT
TRBJ2-7 | TRBV6-2/TRBV6-3 | - | - | CASSYGFPRYEQYF | TGTGCCAGCAGTTACGGGTTTCCCCGGTACGAGCAATACTTC
TRBJ1-1 | TRBV20-1 | - | - | CSARVSSGQHTEAFF | TGCAGTGCTAGAGTTTCGTCAGGCCAGCACACTGAAGCTTTCTTT
TRBJ2-1 | TRBV6-2/TRBV6-3 | TRBD2 | - | CASTGVREGLWGNERFF | TGTGCCAGCACGGGTGTGCGGGAGGGCCTATGGGGAAATGAGCGGTTCTTC
TRBJ2-3 | TRBV4-1 | - | - | CASSQGKRRDRSIDTHYF | TGCGCCAGCAGCCAAGGCAAGAGACGGGACCGTAGCATAGATACGCACTATTTT
TRBJ1-1 | TRBV28 | TRBD1 | many | CASSFPRGLSEAFF | TGTGCCAGCAGTTTCCCAAGGGGGCTATCTGAAGCTTTCTTT
TRBJ1-5 | TRBV5-5 | - | many | CASSVEGNNQPQHF | TGTGCCAGCAGCGTGGAGGGGAACAATCAGCCCCAGCATTTT
TRBJ2-3 | TRBV5-1 | - | - | CANRCTGPDTQYF | TGCGCCAACAGATGCACAGGGCCAGATACGCAGTATTTT
TRBJ2-7 | TRBV4-2 | TRBD2 | - | CASSQEGLAGGLPYEHYF | TGTGCCAGCAGCCAAGAGGGGCTAGCGGGAGGCCTTCCCTACGAACATTACTTC
TRBJ2-6 | TRBV10-3 | - | many | CAISAAWGSGANVLTF | TGTGCCATCAGTGCTGCTTGGGGGAGCGGGGCCAACGTCCTGACTTTC
TRBJ1-5 | TRBV5-5 | - | - | CASSLASPGTSGSGTDTQHF | TGTGCCAGCAGCTTGGCTTCACCCGGGACTAGCGGGAGTGGTACAGATACGCAGCATTTT
TRBJ1-1 | TRBV4-2 | TRBD1 | - | CASSKEYGQGFWTEAFF | TGTGCCAGCAGCAAAGAGTATGGACAGGGTTTTTGGACTGAAGCCTTCTTT
TRBJ1-5 | TRBV2 | TRBD1 | few | CASSAGGASNQPQHF | TGTGCCAGCAGCGCAGGGGGCGCAAGCAATCAGCCCCAGCATTTT
TRBJ2-7 | TRBV11-2 | TRBD1 | - | CVRSFIQGAIHSEQYF | TGTGTCAGGAGCTTCATACAGGGGGCCATACATAGCGAGCAGTACTTC
TRBJ2-5 | TRBV5-1 | - | - | CASSSPGDQYF | TGCGCCAGCAGCTCACCAGGGGACCAGTACTTC
TRBJ2-4 | TRBV5-4 | - | many | CASSSKQEAKNIQYF | TGTGCCAGCAGCTCCAAACAGGAGGCCAAAAACATTCAGTACTTC
TRBJ2-5 | TRBV14 | TRBD2 | once | CVSSGASQETQYF | TGTGTCAGCAGCGGGGCCAGCCAAGAGACCCAGTACTTC
TRBJ2-2 | TRBV12-3/TRBV12-4 | - | - | CASSHHRGELFF | TGTGCCAGCAGCCACCACAGGGGGGAGCTGTTTTTT
TRBJ2-7 | TRBV5-1 | - | - | CASSLQPGIGFNEQYF | TGCGCAAGCAGCTTACAACCCGGGATAGGGTTCAACGAGCAGTACTTC
TRBJ1-1 | TRBV6-5 | TRBD1 | medium-sized | CASSYSWTGNTEAFF | TGTGCCAGCAGTTACTCGTGGACAGGGAACACTGAAGCTTTCTTT
TRBJ2-7 | TRBV4-1 | - | - | CASNQESFRGHEQYF | TGCGCCAGCAATCAAGAGTCCTTCCGGGGACACGAGCAGTACTTC
TRBJ2-3 | TRBV4-2 | TRBD2 | few | CTSSQVALLAGATDTQYF | TGTACTAGCAGTCAAGTGGCGCTTCTAGCGGGAGCGACAGATACGCAGTATTTT
TRBJ1-1 | TRBV29-1 | - | - | CSVDGVGNTEAFF | TGCAGCGTTGACGGGGTTGGGAACACTGAAGCTTTCTTT
TRBJ2-7 | TRBV10-3 | - | - | CAISESESAYDEQYF | TGTGCCATCAGTGAGTCAGAGTCCGCGTATGACGAGCAGTACTTC